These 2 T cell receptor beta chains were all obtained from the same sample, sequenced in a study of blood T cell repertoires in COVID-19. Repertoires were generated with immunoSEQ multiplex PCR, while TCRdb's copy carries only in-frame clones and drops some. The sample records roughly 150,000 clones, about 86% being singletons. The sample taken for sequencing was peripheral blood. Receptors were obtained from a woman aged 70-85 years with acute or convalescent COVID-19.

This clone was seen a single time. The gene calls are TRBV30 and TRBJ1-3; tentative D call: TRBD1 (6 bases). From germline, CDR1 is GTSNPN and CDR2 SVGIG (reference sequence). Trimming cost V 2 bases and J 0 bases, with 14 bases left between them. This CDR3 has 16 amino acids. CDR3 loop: CAWSSQNRDSGNTIYF. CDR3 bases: TGTGCCTGGAGTTCACAGAACAGGGACTCTGGAAACACCATATATTTT.

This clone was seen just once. The CDR3 loop reads CASSPRQDTNQPQHF. The CDR3 DNA reads as TGTGCCAGCAGTCCTCGACAGGACACTAATCAGCCCCAGCATTTT. This chain connects TRBV27 to TRBJ1-5, with D possibly TRBD1 on 6 matching bases. The CDR3 is made up of 15 amino acids. Trimming took 5 bases from V and 4 from J, leaving 15 bases between them. Germline CDR1 reads MNHEY; CDR2 reads SMNVEV (reference sequence).